These T cell receptor beta chains were read from a single sample in a study of CD8+ T cells in alopecia areata. Assay used: immunoSEQ multiplex PCR; TCRdb lists only in-frame clones, some missing. The sample shows around 180,000 clones, 60% of them seen only once. Sequences were derived from CD4+ T cells sorted from blood, sampled at week 24, from a patient treated with tofacitinib. The receptor source for this set is a human donor with alopecia areata. Both conserved end residues are part of each CDR3. A D gene is named only where the DNA matches it firmly. Clone size is stated in some rows and not others, as once, few, many or a class when expanded.

TRBJ1-2	NA	TRBV5-1	TRBD1	CASSSDRGHGYTF	TGCGCCAGCAGCTCGGACAGGGGGCACGGCTACACCTTC
TRBJ1-5	NA	TRBV9	NA	CASSVDGSSNQPQHF	TGTGCCAGCAGCGTAGACGGGTCCAGCAATCAGCCCCAGCATTTT
TRBJ1-2	NA	TRBV30	NA	CAWSGLRVRRYGYTF	TGTGCCTGGAGTGGACTCAGGGTGCGTCGCTATGGCTACACCTTC
TRBJ2-1	NA	TRBV2	NA	CASRESGPYNEQFF	TGTGCCAGCAGGGAGAGCGGGCCCTACAATGAGCAGTTCTTC
TRBJ2-2	NA	TRBV25-1	TRBD1	CASRGQLNTGELFF	TGTGCCAGCCGGGGACAGCTAAACACCGGGGAGCTGTTTTTT
TRBJ1-6	NA	TRBV30	NA	CAWSSRGSPLHF	TGTGCCTGGAGTTCGAGAGGGTCACCCCTCCACTTT
TRBJ2-3	NA	TRBV29-1	NA	CSVDPLPQSTDTQYF	TGCAGCGTTGACCCCTTGCCGCAGAGCACAGATACGCAGTATTTT
TRBJ1-1	NA	TRBV6-1	NA	CASSDGHGTGNTEAFF	TGTGCCAGCAGTGACGGACATGGAACAGGGAACACTGAAGCTTTCTTT
TRBJ1-6	many	TRBV2	NA	CASRAANSPLHF	TGTGCCAGCAGGGCCGCTAATTCACCCCTCCACTTT
TRBJ1-4	NA	TRBV11-2	TRBD1	CASSQDRAIGEKLFF	TGTGCCAGCAGCCAAGACAGGGCAATCGGTGAAAAACTGTTTTTT
TRBJ2-3	NA	TRBV29-1	NA	CSVAGLAADTQYF	TGCAGCGTTGCTGGCCTAGCAGCAGATACGCAGTATTTT
TRBJ2-2	NA	TRBV2	TRBD1	CASMGAGTGKTDGELFF	TGTGCCAGCATGGGAGCCGGGACAGGGAAAACAGACGGGGAGCTGTTTTTT
TRBJ1-6	NA	TRBV5-6	NA	CASSFWTVLKSPLHF	TGTGCCAGCAGCTTTTGGACAGTCCTCAAGTCACCCCTCCACTTT
TRBJ2-7	NA	TRBV29-1	NA	CSVTERYYEQYF	TGCAGCGTGACAGAACGTTACTACGAGCAGTACTTC
TRBJ2-7	NA	TRBV18	NA	CASSPGMATSDEQYF	TGTGCCAGCTCACCAGGTATGGCCACGTCGGACGAGCAGTACTTC
TRBJ2-7	NA	TRBV29-1	TRBD1	CSGRTGGYEQYF	TGCAGCGGAAGGACAGGGGGCTACGAGCAGTACTTC